A single sample is the source of the 24 T cell receptor beta chains below, sequenced in a study of technical replicates of blood from several donors. Only in-frame clones appear in the TCRdb table, and some are missing; sequencing was by immunoSEQ multiplex PCR. The sample comprises under 65,000 clones, around nine tenths of which are singletons, and around 3.6% rests with the top ten. Sequencing was done on a sample of PBMCs. The receptor set was obtained from a human donor in good health. Some clones in this sample may be carry-over from other donors' samples.

This clone was found once. This chain links TRBV2 with TRBJ1-5, with 9 bases lining up with TRBD1. The V and J ends lost 3 bases and 6 bases, in that order; junction bases with no gene match: 6. Germline values: CDR1 SNHLY, CDR2 FYNNEI. This CDR3 spans 15 amino acids. DNA of the CDR3: TGTGCCAGCAGTGAGGAGACAGGGGGGGGTCAGCCCCAGCATTTT. Protein: CASSEETGGGQPQHF.

The chain is built from TRBV7-9 and TRBJ2-2; D might be TRBD2 (6 bases). V lost 4 bases and J lost 2, with 8 bases in between. The CDR3 consists of 14 residues. Germline V gives CDR1 SEHNR, CDR2 FQNEAQ (reference sequence). The CDR3, as DNA: TGTGCCAGCAGCTGGGGAGGAAACACCGGGGAGCTGTTTTTT. Its protein product is CASSWGGNTGELFF. Based on the CDR3 plus reference TRBV7-9 and TRBJ2-2, the full variable domain is DTGVSQNPRHKITKRGQNVTFRCDPISEHNRLYWYRQTLGQGPEFLTYFQNEAQLEKSRLLSDRFSAERPKGSFSTLEIQRTEQGDSAMYLCASSWGGNTGELFFGEGSRLTVL.

CDR3 in amino acids: CASSDPVRSGNYEQYF. The CDR3 DNA sequence: TGTGCCAGCAGCGATCCCGTCCGGTCCGGGAACTACGAGCAGTACTTC. This sequence joins TRBV14 and TRBJ2-7; perhaps TRBD2 as D (5 bases). The CDR3 extends over 16 amino acids. Deletions cut 5 bases from V and 3 bases from J, with 20 bases between. Germline V lookup: CDR1 SGHDN, CDR2 FVKESK.

V is TRBV7-2 and J is TRBJ1-2; D is unclear. Germline V lookup: CDR1 SGHTA, CDR2 FQGNSA. The CDR3 totals 15 residues. Deletions cut 5 bases from V and 2 bases from J, with 15 bases between. The CDR3 DNA follows: TGTGCCAGCAGCCCGCGGGAGCCTAAGAACTATGGCTACACCTTC. Translation: CASSPREPKNYGYTF.

On this clone itself: Different DNA sequences within this sample yield the same CDR3. This chain connects TRBV5-1 to TRBJ1-2; D is undetermined. This CDR3 comprises 13 residues. Germline V gives CDR1 SGHRS, CDR2 YFSETQ. V was pared by 0 bases and J by 4 bases, with 7 bases between. The CDR3 bases are TGCGCCAGCAGCTTGGACCGGTTCTATGGCTACACCTTC. Protein product: CASSLDRFYGYTF.

This chain uses TRBV2 with TRBJ2-5; D ambiguous. The CDR3 contains 12 residues. Trimming took off 7 bases at V and 0 bases at J, with 6 bases between the two ends. Germline-derived CDR1 and CDR2 are SNHLY and FYNNEI. Written as DNA, the CDR3 is TGTGCCAGCAACAAATACCAAGAGACCCAGTACTTC. It is translated as CASNKYQETQYF.

The J gene is TRBJ2-1, the V gene TRBV11-2; TRBD2 aligns across 11 bases. In germline, CDR1 is SGHAT, CDR2 FQNNGV. This CDR3 has 15 amino acids. V lost 3 bases to trimming and J lost 14 bases; unmatched junction nucleotides: 12. The CDR3 DNA follows: TGTGCCAGCAGCTTGGGTAGCGGGGGGGCCGGGTGGGAGTTCTTC. Amino acids: CASSLGSGGAGWEFF.

The chain is built from TRBV19 and TRBJ1-2; a weak D match, TRBD1 (6 bases). With 6 bases removed from V and 2 bases from J, the gap between germline ends came to 16 bases. This CDR3 spans 15 amino acids. The germline CDR1 and CDR2 sequences are LNHDA and SQIVND (reference sequence). The CDR3 region is CASRKDGQPNYGYTF. CDR3 nucleotide sequence: TGTGCCAGTAGAAAAGACGGACAGCCAAACTATGGCTACACCTTC.

Points on this clone: Other DNA variants within this sample encode the same CDR3. The V gene is TRBV9, the J gene TRBJ1-3; D may be TRBD1 (6 bases). Germline V lookup: CDR1 SGDLS, CDR2 YYNGEE. V lost 4 bases and J lost 1, with 9 bases in between. The CDR3 extends over 14 amino acids. The CDR3 here is CASSLQGSGNTIYF. Written as DNA, the CDR3 is TGTGCCAGCAGCTTACAGGGTTCTGGAAACACCATATATTTT.

The chain has TRBV29-1 and TRBJ2-3; D ambiguous. This CDR3 contains 14 residues. Germline V gives CDR1 SQVTM, CDR2 ANQGSEA. V dropped 0 bases and J dropped 3 bases, with 10 bases sitting between them. The CDR3 nucleotides are TGCAGCGTTGAAGAAACGAGTCGAACAGATACGCAGTATTTT. The encoded protein is CSVEETSRTDTQYF.

V and J are TRBV7-6 and TRBJ2-2; TRBD1 agrees at 10 bases. The CDR3 extends over 17 amino acids. V lost 1 base and J lost 5; bases outside the gene matches: 7. Germline V CDR1 and CDR2: SGHVS, FNYEAQ. DNA for the CDR3: TGTGCCAGCAGCTTAGGACAGGGGGCCTTTAGTACCGGGGAGCTGTTTTTT. Translation gives CASSLGQGAFSTGELFF.

This clone was counted a few times. This sequence joins TRBV7-2 and TRBJ2-7; 8 nucleotides agree with TRBD2. CDR3 length equals 13 residues. Germline loops: CDR1 SGHTA, CDR2 FQGNSA. V was clipped by 5 bases and J by 6 bases; unmatched bases: 6. CDR3: CASSPESGGEQYF. DNA for the CDR3: TGTGCCAGCAGCCCTGAAAGCGGGGGCGAGCAGTACTTC.

V is TRBV7-9 and J is TRBJ1-2, with 7 bases fitting TRBD1. With V trimmed by 4 bases and J by 2 bases, 7 bases remained unmatched. This CDR3 region has 15 residues. CDR1 and CDR2 (germline): SEHNR, FQNEAQ (reference sequence). This CDR3 reads CASSSFTGANYGYTF. In nucleotides, the CDR3 is TGTGCCAGCAGCTCCTTTACAGGGGCGAACTATGGCTACACCTTC.

The chain uses TRBV7-8 and TRBJ1-2; weak D call: TRBD1 (5 bases). Germline CDR1 SGHVS, CDR2 FQNEAQ. V shed 5 bases and J shed 4 bases, with 17 bases lying between them. The CDR3 length is 15 residues. CDR3 coding DNA: TGTGCCAGCAGCCCCGGGGGAGGACGGGCCTATGGCTACACCTTC. It specifies CASSPGGGRAYGYTF.

The chain recombines TRBV4-3 with TRBJ2-2, with D unresolved. V gave up 4 bases and J gave up 5 bases, with 11 bases separating them. Germline-derived CDR1 and CDR2 are LGHNA and YSLEER. The CDR3 has 14 amino acids. In DNA form, the CDR3 reads TGCGCCAGCAGCCGAGCTACGGGTACCGGGGAGCTGTTTTTT. This codes for CASSRATGTGELFF.

The CDR3 DNA follows: TGTGCCAGCAGCTTTCAGAACACTGAAGCTTTCTTT. Translating gives CASSFQNTEAFF. The chain uses TRBV7-9 and TRBJ1-1; no definite D call. Germline loops: CDR1 SEHNR, CDR2 FQNEAQ (reference sequence). The CDR3 consists of 12 residues. Trimming removed 3 bases at V and 1 base at J, with 3 bases between.

The chain uses TRBV2 and TRBJ1-1; 7 bases match TRBD1. Germline V lookup: CDR1 SNHLY, CDR2 FYNNEI. The CDR3 consists of 13 residues. Trimming cost V 4 bases and J 4 bases; bases outside gene matches: 3. The CDR3 nucleotides are TGTGCCAGCAGTGTATCAGGGGGCACTGAAGCTTTCTTT. Amino acids: CASSVSGGTEAFF.

The rearrangement links TRBV7-9 to TRBJ1-5; D might be TRBD1 (6 bases). Germline-derived CDR1 and CDR2 are SEHNR and FQNEAQ (reference sequence). V lost 5 bases and J lost 6, with 14 bases in between. The CDR3 runs 14 residues. The CDR3 loop is CASSPPGQRQPQHF. The CDR3, as DNA: TGTGCCAGCAGCCCACCGGGACAACGTCAGCCCCAGCATTTT.

The V and J genes are TRBV4-3 and TRBJ2-7, with 9 bases aligning to TRBD2. The CDR3 runs 16 residues. V shed 0 bases and J 9 bases; nucleotides not matched to a gene: 12. Germline loops: CDR1 LGHNA, CDR2 YSLEER. The CDR3 sequence: CASSQDLPGLALGQYF. As DNA, the CDR3 is TGCGCCAGCAGCCAAGATCTCCCGGGACTAGCTCTTGGGCAGTACTTC.

The chain is built from TRBV6-5 and TRBJ2-1, with TRBD2 matching over 11 bases. The V segment lost 2 bases and the J segment 3 bases; nucleotides outside the gene matches: 3. The CDR3 spans 16 residues. Germline CDR1 is MNHEY and CDR2 is SVGAGI. The CDR3 sequence: CASSYPGLADYNEQFF. DNA for the CDR3: TGTGCCAGCAGTTACCCGGGACTAGCGGACTACAATGAGCAGTTCTTC.

This chain connects TRBV5-1 to TRBJ1-1; D uncertain. In germline, CDR1 is SGHRS, CDR2 YFSETQ. This CDR3 region has 14 residues. The ends were cut back, 1 base at V and 1 base at J, with 8 bases in the middle. CDR3 DNA sequence: TGCGCCAGCAGCTTGTCGGGTTCGAACACTGAAGCTTTCTTT. It is translated as CASSLSGSNTEAFF.

This chain uses TRBV5-3 with TRBJ2-2; possible D gene TRBD2, 5 bases. TRBV5-3 is an open reading frame whose function is uncertain. The CDR3 extends over 16 amino acids. The V end lost 4 bases, the J end lost 0 bases, and 13 bases lay between the germline ends. The CDR3 reads CARSLSRLPNTGELFF. The CDR3 bases are TGTGCCAGAAGCCTCTCAAGACTACCGAACACCGGGGAGCTGTTTTTT.

V gene TRBV2 combines with J gene TRBJ1-1; tentative D call: TRBD1 (5 bases). V was cut by 5 bases and J by 1 base, with 26 bases left in between. CDR1 and CDR2 from the germline V gene are SNHLY and FYNNEI. This CDR3 has 19 residues. This CDR3 reads CASSYNRWGGIRENTEAFF. CDR3 coding DNA: TGTGCCAGCAGTTATAACAGGTGGGGAGGGATCCGGGAGAACACTGAAGCTTTCTTT.

V usage is TRBV9 and J usage is TRBJ2-5; 9 bases align to TRBD1. V was pared by 3 bases and J by 3 bases, with 12 bases of the junction left unmatched. The CDR3 loop spans 17 amino acids. CDR1 is SGDLS and CDR2 is YYNGEE in the germline V gene. CDR3 residues: CASSAGNIQGAKETQYF. CDR3 in DNA: TGTGCCAGCAGCGCGGGAAATATACAGGGGGCTAAAGAGACCCAGTACTTC.